Presented here are 13 T cell receptor beta chains from one specimen sequenced in a study of blood T cell repertoires in COVID-19 (dated by TCRdb to 2020 to 2021). The library came from the immunoSEQ multiplex PCR assay. This immuneACCESS table, as held by TCRdb, lists in-frame sequences with V and J called but not all clones. Of the missing ones, under half trace to an unresolved V gene in checked studies; the others have no known cause. A total of about 490,000 clones appear in this sample, 80% to 90% of them only once. The top ten constitute approximately 2.9% of the sample. What was sequenced was peripheral blood. The receptor set was obtained from a human donor in a cohort sampled during active COVID-19.

This chain uses TRBV28 with TRBJ2-3, with 9 bases fitting TRBD2. Germline V gives CDR1 MDHEN, CDR2 SYDVKM. This CDR3 spans 15 amino acids. After removal of 7 bases from V and 0 bases from J, the junction contained 5 bases not matched to a gene. The CDR3 DNA reads TGTGCCAGCAAGCGGGGGGCTGCGAGCACAGATACGCAGTATTTT. It encodes CASKRGAASTDTQYF.

The chain combines TRBV6-5 with TRBJ1-2, with D possibly being TRBD1 (5 bases). The CDR3 length is 15 residues. Trimming shortened V by 0 bases and J by 0 bases, and 8 bases separated the two germline ends. Germline V gene data show CDR1 as MNHEY and CDR2 as SVGAGI. DNA of the CDR3: TGTGCCAGCAGTTACTCGACAGTTTCTAACTATGGCTACACCTTC. Its protein is CASSYSTVSNYGYTF.

This chain joins TRBV30 and TRBJ2-5; 7 nucleotides align to TRBD2. Germline assignment: CDR1 GTSNPN and CDR2 SVGIG (reference sequence). This CDR3 has 13 residues. The V gene end was trimmed by 0 bases and the J gene end by 9 bases; junction bases not matched to a gene: 7. The CDR3 nucleotides are TGTGCCTGGAGTGTCGTGGACCGGGGGGCCCAGTACTTC. Its protein is CAWSVVDRGAQYF. The whole variable domain, filled in from reference TRBV30 and TRBJ2-5, reads SQTIHQWPATLVQPVGSPLSLECTVEGTSNPNLYWYRQAAGRGLQLLFYSVGIGQISSEVPQNLSASRPQDRQFILSSKKLLLSDSGFYLCAWSVVDRGAQYFGPGTRLLVL.

A word on this clone: Mismatch with germline at one junction end may stem from a read error. The chain couples TRBV12-3 or TRBV12-4 to TRBJ1-2; tentative D call: TRBD1 (6 bases). This CDR3 region has 12 residues. CDR3 region: CASSFNFPGADF. As DNA, the CDR3 is TGTGCCAGCAGTTTTAATTTTCCAGGGGCCGACTTC.

The V and J genes are TRBV10-3 and TRBJ2-1, with 8 bases that match TRBD1. The V gene's germline CDR1 is ENHRY and CDR2 SYGVKD. The CDR3 has 18 amino acids. V shed 7 bases, J shed 0 bases, and the junction held 14 bases outside the gene matches. DNA for the CDR3: TGTGCCATCACCCCGGACAGGGTGACTTCCCTCTCCTACAATGAGCAGTTCTTC. Its protein product is CAITPDRVTSLSYNEQFF.

The CDR3 DNA is TGTGCCAGCGAACCAGGAGGTCGGGAAGCTTTCTTT. It codes for CASEPGGREAFF. The rearrangement joins TRBV19 to TRBJ1-1; no clear D. Trimming took off 9 bases at V and 8 bases at J, with 16 bases between the two ends. CDR1 is LNHDA and CDR2 is SQIVND in the germline V gene (reference sequence). This CDR3 contains 12 residues.

This chain links TRBV27 with TRBJ2-3; D not resolved. This CDR3 is 14 amino acids long. Germline assignment: CDR1 MNHEY and CDR2 SMNVEV (reference sequence). Trimming shortened V by 3 bases and J by 4 bases, and 11 bases separated the two germline ends. CDR3 in amino acids: CASSFLAPADTQYF. CDR3 in DNA: TGTGCCAGCAGTTTCCTCGCGCCCGCAGATACGCAGTATTTT.

The chain has TRBV5-4 and TRBJ2-1; 9 bases match TRBD1. The germline CDR1 and CDR2 sequences are SGHNT and YYREEE (reference sequence). The CDR3 covers 16 residues. J gave up 6 bases and V 4 bases, and 11 bases lay outside the gene matches. The CDR3 DNA reads TGTGCCAGCAGCGGTGGCGACAGGGGGTTCGTCAATGAGCAGTTCTTC. It translates to CASSGGDRGFVNEQFF.

This sequence joins TRBV15 and TRBJ2-1; 8 bases map to TRBD2. Losses at the gene ends were 0 bases for V and 4 bases for J; bases not matched to a gene: 8. Germline V CDR1 and CDR2: LNHNV, YYDKDF (reference sequence). The CDR3 runs to 17 residues. CDR3 coding DNA: TGTGCCACCAGCAGAGATCTTCTTGCGGGAGGATACAATGAGCAGTTCTTC. It encodes CATSRDLLAGGYNEQFF.

The V and J genes are TRBV2 and TRBJ1-4, with 8 bases that match TRBD1. The CDR3 runs to 14 residues. Trimming at V came to 5 bases and at J to 8 bases, leaving 7 bases not matched to a gene. From germline, CDR1 is SNHLY and CDR2 FYNNEI. CDR3 residues: CASSRRTGPEKLFF. CDR3 bases: TGTGCCAGCAGTCGGCGGACAGGGCCGGAAAAACTGTTTTTT.

V usage is TRBV29-1 and J usage is TRBJ2-7, with 10 bases lining up with TRBD1. Per germline, CDR1 SQVTM and CDR2 ANQGSEA. V shed 4 bases and J 6 bases; nucleotides not matched to a gene: 9. The CDR3 consists of 14 residues. As DNA, the CDR3 is TGCAGCGTTGCCCCCGGGACAGGGGTGGGCGAGCAGTACTTC. It is translated as CSVAPGTGVGEQYF.

This clone turned up a few times. This chain uses TRBV6-1 with TRBJ1-2; possible D gene TRBD1, 6 bases. The CDR3 has 13 residues. Germline-derived CDR1 and CDR2 are MNHNS and SASEGT. V was shortened by 0 bases and J by 8 bases, with 10 bases between the two germline ends. CDR3 residues: CASSEAAGDGYTF. Written as DNA, the CDR3 is TGTGCCAGCAGTGAAGCGGCAGGGGACGGCTACACCTTC.

The chain carries TRBV6-5 and TRBJ1-1; TRBD1 might be the D (5 bases). The V end lost 7 bases, the J end lost 3 bases, and 15 bases lay between the germline ends. Germline V gene data show CDR1 as MNHEY and CDR2 as SVGAGI. This CDR3 is 14 amino acids long. The CDR3 loop reads CASTVSKGDTEAFF. The CDR3 region has the DNA TGTGCCAGCACCGTCTCGAAAGGGGACACTGAAGCTTTCTTT.